The 5 T cell receptor beta chains in this list originate from one sample, sequenced in a study of response to subunit inactivated influenza vaccine. TCRdb itself ran the RT-PCR reads through MiXCR, one entry per CDR3 protein. Found here are just under 550,000 distinct CDR3 sequences, 20% to 25% of them singletons; the top ten hold 2.8%. These data also featured in a second study, about T cells expressing NK-cell markers. This second report adds: A 5'RACE template switching approach incorporating UMIs was used to make TCR beta cDNA.

This material consisted of CD4+ T cells sorted from PBMCs, taken approximately 12 days after vaccination. Every receptor here comes from a man in his fifties or sixties who received an inactivated influenza vaccine.

The J gene is TRBJ2-7, the V gene TRBV5-1, with 8 bases fitting TRBD1. There are 14 residues in the CDR3. CDR1 is SGHRS, CDR2 YFSETQ, per germline. Trimming at V came to 1 base and at J to 5 bases, leaving 5 bases not matched to a gene. The DNA of the CDR3 is TGCGCCAGCAGCTTGATAGAGACAGGGGACGAGCAGTACTTC. The encoded protein is CASSLIETGDEQYF.

The V call is TRBV20-1, the J call TRBJ2-2; 10 bases align to TRBD2. With V trimmed by 1 base and J by 7 bases, 6 bases remained unmatched. The CDR3 covers 15 residues. Germline V gene data show CDR1 as DFQATT and CDR2 as SNEGSKA (reference sequence). CDR3 nucleotides: TGCAGTGCTAGAGGGGTAGCGGGGGGCCACGGGGAGCTGTTTTTT. It codes for CSARGVAGGHGELFF.

This clonotype has a handful of counts. V gene TRBV2 combines with J gene TRBJ1-5, with D maybe TRBD1 (6 bases). CDR1 and CDR2 from the germline V gene are SNHLY and FYNNEI. The CDR3 extends over 17 amino acids. V dropped 2 bases and J dropped 0 bases, with 14 bases sitting between them. The CDR3 DNA sequence: TGTGCCAGCAGTGAAACACTGGGACACCATAGCAATCAGCCCCAGCATTTT. Translating gives CASSETLGHHSNQPQHF. Together with reference TRBV2 and TRBJ1-5, the CDR3 gives the full variable domain: EPEVTQTPSHQVTQMGQEVILRCVPISNHLYFYWYRQILGQKVEFLVSFYNNEISEKSEIFDDQFSVERPDGSNFTLKIRSTKLEDSAMYFCASSETLGHHSNQPQHFGDGTRLSIL.

The CDR3 nucleotides read TGTGCCAGCAGCGGTTACGGGGGGCTACGTGAGCAGTACTTC. Translated, it gives CASSGYGGLREQYF. The genes are TRBV7-9 and TRBJ2-7; D might be TRBD2 (7 bases). Trimming pared 5 bases from V and 7 bases from J, leaving 18 bases between. Per the germline V gene, CDR1 is SEHNR and CDR2 is FQNEAQ (reference sequence). The CDR3 is 14 amino acids.

The rearrangement joins TRBV7-2 to TRBJ2-3, with D perhaps matching TRBD2 (5 bases). This CDR3 is built from 13 residues. V dropped 3 bases and J dropped 6 bases, with 10 bases sitting between them. The germline V gene encodes CDR1 SGHTA and CDR2 FQGNSA. Here the CDR3 DNA reads TGTGCCAGCAGCTTCAGCGGCTGGGATACGCAGTATTTT. It translates to CASSFSGWDTQYF. Full variable domain (outside the CDR3, taken from reference TRBV7-2 and TRBJ2-3): GAGVSQSPSNKVTEKGKDVELRCDPISGHTALYWYRQSLGQGLEFLIYFQGNSAPDKSGLPSDRFSAERTGGSVSTLTIQRTQQEDSAVYLCASSFSGWDTQYFGPGTRLTVL.